These 12 T cell receptor beta chains share one sample of origin, sequenced in a study of T cell clonality in common variable immunodeficiency. The repertoire was sequenced with immunoSEQ multiplex PCR; TCRdb's copy has only in-frame clones and lacks some. The repertoire consists of under 50,000 clones, none detected only once. Sequencing was done on a sample of peripheral blood mononuclear cells. These receptors all come from a person between 18 and 70 years old in good health.

This clone occurred a few times. The read is 3 residues too short to cover the CDR3 end, so that end is filled in from the germline J gene. The chain links TRBV18 to TRBJ1-2, with D tentatively TRBD1 (6 bases). The CDR3 loop spans 16 amino acids. From germline, CDR1 is KGHSH and CDR2 LQKENI. The part of the CDR3 DNA that was read is TGTGCCAGCTCACTAGGTCCGGGGGGGCCTCAGGGTGAC. This gives the protein CASSLGPGGPQGD. The CDR3 in full is CASSLGPGGPQGDYTF. The full variable domain, with the rest looked up from reference TRBV18 and TRBJ1-2, is NAGVMQNPRHLVRRRGQEARLRCSPMKGHSHVYWYRQLPEEGLKFMVYLQKENIIDESGMPKERFSAEFPKEGPSILRIQQVVRGDSAAYFCASSLGPGGPQGDYTFGSGTRLTVV.

Note on this clone: The CDR3 end falls 3 residues outside the read, so it is completed with the germline J gene. The chain has TRBV18 and TRBJ1-1, with unresolved D. The V end was cut by 4 bases, the J end by 1 base, with 13 bases between. Germline CDR1 KGHSH, CDR2 LQKENI. This CDR3 has 15 residues. The part of the CDR3 DNA that was read is TGTGCCAGCTCACTCCAGGTTGCAGGGAACACTGAA. Translation gives CASSLQVAGNTE. The full CDR3 sequence reads CASSLQVAGNTEAFF. Complete variable domain (other parts from reference TRBV18 and TRBJ1-1): NAGVMQNPRHLVRRRGQEARLRCSPMKGHSHVYWYRQLPEEGLKFMVYLQKENIIDESGMPKERFSAEFPKEGPSILRIQQVVRGDSAAYFCASSLQVAGNTEAFFGQGTRLTVV.

This clone was detected many times. The read is 3 residues too short to cover the CDR3 end, so that end is filled in from the germline J gene. The chain joins TRBV3-1 (or the pseudogene TRBV3-2) to TRBJ2-5; 15 bases fit TRBD2. Germline loops: CDR1 LGHDT, CDR2 YNNKEL (reference sequence). The CDR3 is 19 amino acids. Germline trimming cut 2 bases from V and 5 bases from J; bases unmatched to any gene: 12. Partial CDR3 DNA: TGTGCCAGCAGCCAAATCATGCCGGGACTAGCGGGGGGTAGGGAGACC. Translated, it gives CASSQIMPGLAGGRET. The whole CDR3 protein is CASSQIMPGLAGGRETQYF.

This clone was detected many times. Germline is not matched at one junction end, which may reflect a read error. The read is 3 residues too short to cover the CDR3 end, so that end is filled in from the germline J gene. The chain is built from TRBV6-1 and TRBJ2-3; D ambiguous. The CDR3 runs to 12 residues. Germline lookup yields CDR1 MNHNS and CDR2 SASEGT. The CDR3 protein is CASSERTETQYF. Partial CDR3 DNA: TGTGCCAGCAGTGAACGAACAGAGACG.

This clone was seen at least ten times. Germline is not matched at one junction end, which may reflect a read error. From the germline J gene comes the end of the CDR3, since the read stops 3 residues before it. The chain couples TRBV4-2 to TRBJ2-3, with 9 bases lining up with TRBD2. This CDR3 comprises 17 residues. The germline V gene has CDR1 LGHNA and CDR2 YNFKEQ. CDR3 DNA (partial): TGCGCCAGCAGCCAAGACCGCTCCGGGACTAGCCTAGAGACG. Encoded protein: CASSQDRSGTSLET. The whole CDR3 sequence is CASSQDRSGTSLETQYF.

About this clone: The CDR3 extends 3 residues past the end of the read, so its final part is completed from the germline J gene. The rearrangement joins TRBV7-2 to TRBJ1-2; the match to TRBD1 covers 9 bases. The CDR3 has 15 amino acids. The V gene's germline CDR1 is SGHTA and CDR2 FQGNSA. The CDR3 sequence is CASSLAGQGVYDYTF. The covered CDR3 bases are TGTGCCAGCAGCTTAGCGGGACAGGGTGTCTACGAC.

By share, this clone counts as medium-sized. The missing CDR3 end, 3 residues past where the read stops, is filled in from the germline J gene. The chain combines TRBV7-9 with TRBJ1-6, with D uncertain. V lost 2 bases and J lost 12, with 8 bases in between. Germline V CDR1 and CDR2: SEHNR, FQNEAQ (reference sequence). The CDR3 runs 12 residues. The DNA read from the CDR3 is TGTGCCAGCAGCTTATTGGCGGGACCC. This translates into CASSLLAGP. The entire CDR3 protein is CASSLLAGPLHF.

This clone was found many times. The CDR3 is cut off 3 residues early in the read; its end comes from the germline J gene. V usage is TRBV5-1 and J usage is TRBJ1-1, with D unclear. Trimming took 5 bases from V and 0 from J, leaving 8 bases between them. This CDR3 spans 13 amino acids. The V gene's germline CDR1 is SGHRS and CDR2 YFSETQ. The part of the CDR3 DNA that was read is TGCGCCAGCAGGGGCGGGATGAACACTGAA. Translation: CASRGGMNTE. The CDR3 in full is CASRGGMNTEAFF.

This clone was counted at least ten times. The read ends 3 residues shy of where the CDR3 ends; the end is completed using the germline J gene. V and J are TRBV4-2 and TRBJ2-3, with a possible D match to TRBD1 (6 bases). Germline assignment: CDR1 LGHNA and CDR2 YNFKEQ. The CDR3 consists of 14 residues. The part of the CDR3 DNA that was read is TGTGCCAGCAGTCTACAGGGAAACAATCAGCCG. This codes for CASSLQGNNQP. The CDR3 as a whole reads CASSLQGNNQPQYF.

In this sample, this clone turned up many times. The read gets to within 3 residues of the CDR3 end, and the germline J gene fills in the rest. Additional DNA sequences in this sample encode the identical CDR3. The chain couples TRBV19 to TRBJ1-2, with D hard to call. The CDR3 is made up of 15 amino acids. The germline CDR1 and CDR2 sequences are LNHDA and SQIVND (reference sequence). CDR3 DNA (partial): TGTGCCAGTAGTATAGGGCCGGGGAGCTCCTACGAC. Its protein product is CASSIGPGSSYD. The whole CDR3 protein is CASSIGPGSSYDYTF.

This clone was seen ten or more times. CDR3 in amino acids: CASSGGGTRPYNEQFF. The sequenced CDR3 bases are TGTGCCAGCAGCGGGGGGGGGACTAGACCCTACAATGAG. V gene TRBV13 combines with J gene TRBJ2-1; the match to TRBD2 covers 8 bases. The CDR3 end lies 3 residues beyond the end of the read and is filled in from the germline J gene. CDR1 is PRHDT and CDR2 is FYEKMQ in the germline V gene (reference sequence). The CDR3 runs 16 residues. V lost 5 bases, J lost 2 bases, and 8 bases stayed unmatched.

Ten or more counts support this clone. The read halts 3 residues ahead of the CDR3 end, with the missing end drawn from the germline J gene. The V and J genes are TRBV20-1 and TRBJ1-3; TRBD1 is a possible D gene (6 bases). V was shortened by 3 bases and J by 0 bases, with 12 bases between the two germline ends. Per germline, CDR1 DFQATT and CDR2 SNEGSKA (reference sequence). The CDR3 extends over 15 amino acids. The CDR3 bases that were read are TGCAGTGCTAGTGGGACACATCACTCTGGAAACACC. As protein: CSASGTHHSGNT. Given in full, the CDR3 is CSASGTHHSGNTIYF.